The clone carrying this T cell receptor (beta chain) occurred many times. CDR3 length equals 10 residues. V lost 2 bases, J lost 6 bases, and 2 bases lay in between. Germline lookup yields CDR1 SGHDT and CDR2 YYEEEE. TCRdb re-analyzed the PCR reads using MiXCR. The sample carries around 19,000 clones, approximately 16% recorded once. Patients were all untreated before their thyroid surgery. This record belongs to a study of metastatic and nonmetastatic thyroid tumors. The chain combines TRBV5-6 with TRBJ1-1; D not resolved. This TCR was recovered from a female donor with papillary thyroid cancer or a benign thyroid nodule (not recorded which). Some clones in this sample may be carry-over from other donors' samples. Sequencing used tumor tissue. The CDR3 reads CASSFPEAFF. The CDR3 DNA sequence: TGTGCCAGCAGCTTTCCTGAAGCTTTCTTT.